The TCR beta chain under discussion was sequenced for a study of shared clonotypes between healthy human individuals. Assay execution took place at the deep level. Some clones are missing from TCRdb's copy, which holds only in-frame ones; the method was immunoSEQ multiplex PCR. The sample has millions of clones, approximately 92% seen once. On this clone: The antigen remains undetermined.

CDR3 size: 15 residues. Germline lookup yields CDR1 SQVTM and CDR2 ANQGSEA. With V trimmed by 4 bases and J by 4 bases, 8 bases remained unmatched. Overall study results and limits: Memory subsets had estimated richness that was generally smaller than that of naive subsets. Clonotype sharing among donors likely depends on sequencing depth.

CD45RA-negative memory and CD45RA+ naive subsets were split from the CD4+ cells. Sequencing was performed on naive CD4+ T cells sorted from blood. The sample's subset: CD45RA+ positively selected. The chain employs TRBV29-1 and TRBJ1-1; TRBD1 agrees at 11 bases. The TCR sequence derives from a man between 18 and 35 years old in good health. For the CDR3, the DNA is TGCAGCGTTGTATGGACAGGGGGCGCAATCACTGAAGCTTTCTTT. This translates into CSVVWTGGAITEAFF.